The 18 T cell receptor beta chains below come from one sample, sequenced in a study of neurological immune-mediated disorders. TCRdb itself ran the 5' RACE reads through MiXCR, one entry per CDR3 protein. The sample has 45,000 to 60,000 distinct CDR3 sequences; around 2.3% are singletons. Specimen: PBMCs. These receptors were taken from a man in his fifties with multiple sclerosis.

This chain connects TRBV10-2 to TRBJ1-1; no reliable D call. V was pared by 3 bases and J by 5 bases, with 10 bases between. Germline-derived CDR1 and CDR2 are WSHSY and SAAADI. The CDR3 is 13 amino acids. The CDR3 loop is CASSDWTPTEAFF. The CDR3 DNA reads as TGCGCCAGCAGTGACTGGACCCCAACTGAAGCTTTCTTT.

This clonotype has a count of ten or more. This chain links TRBV2 with TRBJ1-5; no clear D. Trimming left V 1 base short and J 3 bases short, with 7 bases between. Germline V gene lookup returns CDR1 SNHLY and CDR2 FYNNEI. The CDR3 consists of 14 residues. The CDR3 spells CASSEGQLNQPQHF. The CDR3 coding sequence is TGTGCCAGCAGTGAAGGCCAACTCAATCAGCCCCAGCATTTT.

This clonotype was found many times. V is TRBV28 and J is TRBJ2-3; maybe TRBD2 (7 bases). V shed 6 bases and J shed 5 bases, with 12 bases lying between them. The CDR3 covers 13 residues. Germline V lookup: CDR1 MDHEN, CDR2 SYDVKM. CDR3 sequence: CASSRGAGDTQYF. CDR3 DNA: TGTGCCAGCAGCCGGGGGGCCGGAGATACGCAGTATTTT.

This clonotype was recorded many times. The rearrangement uses TRBV9 and TRBJ2-5, with D possibly being TRBD1 (6 bases). CDR3 length: 16 amino acids. CDR1 and CDR2 from the germline V gene are SGDLS and YYNGEE. Deletions cut 0 bases from V and 5 bases from J, with 17 bases between. CDR3 sequence: CASSVGIAGVEETQYF. Written as DNA, the CDR3 is TGTGCCAGCAGCGTAGGAATCGCAGGGGTTGAGGAGACCCAGTACTTC.

This clonotype was seen only a few times. CDR3 sequence: CAIRPSGSSTDTQYF. In nucleotides, the CDR3 is TGTGCCATCAGACCTAGCGGGAGTAGCACAGATACGCAGTATTTT. The rearrangement joins TRBV10-3 to TRBJ2-3, with TRBD2 identical over 10 bases. The germline gives CDR1 ENHRY, CDR2 SYGVKD. The length of the CDR3 is 15 residues. Trimming took 6 bases from V and 0 from J; bases not matched to a gene: 3.

This clonotype was counted at least ten times. J is TRBJ2-5 and V is TRBV10-3; the match to TRBD2 covers 8 bases. V was pared by 4 bases and J by 4 bases, with 2 bases of the junction left unmatched. The CDR3 covers 13 residues. From germline, CDR1 is ENHRY and CDR2 SYGVKD. The CDR3 is CAISAGGLETQYF. The CDR3, as DNA: TGTGCCATCAGTGCGGGGGGGCTAGAGACCCAGTACTTC.

This clonotype has at least ten counts. The chain joins TRBV3-1 to TRBJ1-6; D possibly corresponds to TRBD1 (6 bases). This CDR3 is built from 16 residues. V lost 0 bases, J lost 4 bases, and 10 bases lay in between. The germline gives CDR1 LGHDT, CDR2 YNNKEL (reference sequence). The CDR3 sequence is CASSQEGQLYNSPLHF. CDR3 in DNA: TGTGCCAGCAGCCAAGAAGGACAGCTTTATAATTCACCCCTCCACTTT.

As regards this clonotype: Being one base from a much bigger clone, this may be a read error. J is TRBJ2-5 and V is TRBV6-6; 7 bases align to TRBD2. The V gene's germline CDR1 is MNHNY and CDR2 SVGAGI (reference sequence). The CDR3 length is 11 residues. In DNA, the CDR3 is TGTGCCAGCGGGAGGGGTGAGACCAAGTACTTC. The encoded protein is CASGRGETKYF.

This clonotype was seen at least ten times. The chain recombines TRBV20-1 with TRBJ1-3; the match to TRBD1 covers 9 bases. Germline values: CDR1 DFQATT, CDR2 SNEGSKA (reference sequence). V shed 5 bases, J shed 0 bases, and the junction held 14 bases outside the gene matches. This CDR3 is 18 amino acids long. CDR3 protein: CSASRPGQGVLSGNTIYF. The CDR3 DNA is TGCAGTGCTTCCAGACCGGGACAGGGAGTCCTCTCTGGAAACACCATATATTTT.

This clonotype was recorded at least ten times. The V call is TRBV7-2, the J call TRBJ2-7, with 7 bases matching TRBD1. Losses at the gene ends were 5 bases for V and 1 base for J; bases not matched to a gene: 5. Per the germline V gene, CDR1 is SGHTA and CDR2 is FQGNSA. The CDR3 length is 14 residues. CDR3 amino acids: CASSRYRGSYEQYF. CDR3 nucleotide sequence: TGTGCCAGCAGCAGATACAGGGGTTCCTACGAGCAGTACTTC. Combining the CDR3 with reference TRBV7-2 and TRBJ2-7 gives the whole variable domain GAGVSQSPSNKVTEKGKDVELRCDPISGHTALYWYRQSLGQGLEFLIYFQGNSAPDKSGLPSDRFSAERTGGSVSTLTIQRTQQEDSAVYLCASSRYRGSYEQYFGPGTRLTVT.

This clonotype was picked up many times. This rearrangement joins TRBV27 to TRBJ1-4; unclear D gene. Germline V CDR1 and CDR2: MNHEY, SMNVEV (reference sequence). The CDR3 contains 14 residues. V was pared by 5 bases and J by 0 bases, with 7 bases between. The CDR3 region has the DNA TGTGCCAGCAGTAGCGAAGCAACTAATGAAAAACTGTTTTTT. It is translated as CASSSEATNEKLFF.

The sample holds many counts of this clonotype. The chain carries TRBV5-1 and TRBJ2-2, with D possibly being TRBD1 (5 bases). V shed 1 base and J shed 2 bases, with 9 bases lying between them. CDR3 length: 15 residues. Germline V gene data show CDR1 as SGHRS and CDR2 as YFSETQ. CDR3 amino acids: CASSLWQGNTGELFF. In DNA, the CDR3 is TGCGCCAGCAGCTTGTGGCAGGGAAACACCGGGGAGCTGTTTTTT.

This clonotype was counted ten times or more. CDR3 residues: CASSGGQTGSYTF. The CDR3 DNA sequence: TGTGCCAGCAGCGGCGGACAGACTGGAAGCTACACCTTC. The chain recombines TRBV9 with TRBJ1-2; D is perhaps TRBD1 (6 bases). V shed 3 bases and J shed 9 bases, with 15 bases lying between them. The CDR3 is 13 residues long. Germline V gene data show CDR1 as SGDLS and CDR2 as YYNGEE.

This clonotype was recorded at least ten times. The CDR3 DNA follows: TGTGCCAGCAGCCCCATCTACTACAATGAGCAGTTCTTC. It encodes CASSPIYYNEQFF. This chain joins TRBV7-2 and TRBJ2-1; D call uncertain. Germline V lookup: CDR1 SGHTA, CDR2 FQGNSA. The length of the CDR3 is 13 residues. The V gene lost 5 bases and the J gene lost 3 bases, with 8 bases spanning the gap.

This clonotype appeared many times. V gene TRBV3-1 combines with J gene TRBJ2-5; 7 positions match TRBD2. From germline, CDR1 is LGHDT and CDR2 YNNKEL (reference sequence). There are 14 residues in the CDR3. Unmatched junction bases numbered 5, after V lost 2 bases and J lost 5 bases. DNA for the CDR3: TGTGCCAGCAGCCAAAGCGGGGTCCTTGAGACCCAGTACTTC. It translates to CASSQSGVLETQYF.

This clonotype was seen repeatedly, ten times or more. This CDR3 reads CSANGGPPYEQYF. CDR3 nucleotides: TGCAGTGCAAATGGGGGGCCTCCCTACGAGCAGTACTTC. The chain is built from TRBV20-1 and TRBJ2-7, with D possibly being TRBD1 or TRBD2 (6 bases each). The germline V gene encodes CDR1 DFQATT and CDR2 SNEGSKA (reference sequence). The V and J ends lost 6 bases and 2 bases respectively, with 14 bases between them. The CDR3 totals 13 residues.

This clonotype was seen ten or more times. The chain joins TRBV14 to TRBJ2-5; D not resolved. The CDR3 has 12 residues. V was shortened by 1 base and J by 7 bases, with 7 bases between the two germline ends. Germline-derived CDR1 and CDR2 are SGHDN and FVKESK. The CDR3 sequence is CASSQVSGTQYF. In nucleotides, the CDR3 is TGTGCCAGCAGCCAAGTCTCGGGGACCCAGTACTTC.

This clonotype was counted ten times or more. V and J are TRBV6-6 and TRBJ2-4; TRBD2 agrees at 8 bases. V shed 6 bases and J 13 bases; nucleotides not matched to a gene: 8. This CDR3 region has 12 residues. Germline V gene lookup returns CDR1 MNHNY and CDR2 SVGAGI (reference sequence). The CDR3, as DNA: TGTGCCAGCAGCCCAGACGGGGGGGGCCAGTACTTC. Its protein is CASSPDGGGQYF.